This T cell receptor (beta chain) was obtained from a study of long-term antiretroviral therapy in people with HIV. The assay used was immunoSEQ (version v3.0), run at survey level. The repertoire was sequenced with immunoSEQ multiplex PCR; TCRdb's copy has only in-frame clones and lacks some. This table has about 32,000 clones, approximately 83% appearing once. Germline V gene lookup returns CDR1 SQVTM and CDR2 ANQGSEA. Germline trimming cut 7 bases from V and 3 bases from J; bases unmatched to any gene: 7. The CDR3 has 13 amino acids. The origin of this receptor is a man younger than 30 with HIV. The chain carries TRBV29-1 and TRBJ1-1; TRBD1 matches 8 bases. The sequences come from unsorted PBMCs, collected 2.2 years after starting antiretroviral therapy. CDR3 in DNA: TGCAGCGGAATAAGACAGGGGCACACTGAAGCTTTCTTT. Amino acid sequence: CSGIRQGHTEAFF.